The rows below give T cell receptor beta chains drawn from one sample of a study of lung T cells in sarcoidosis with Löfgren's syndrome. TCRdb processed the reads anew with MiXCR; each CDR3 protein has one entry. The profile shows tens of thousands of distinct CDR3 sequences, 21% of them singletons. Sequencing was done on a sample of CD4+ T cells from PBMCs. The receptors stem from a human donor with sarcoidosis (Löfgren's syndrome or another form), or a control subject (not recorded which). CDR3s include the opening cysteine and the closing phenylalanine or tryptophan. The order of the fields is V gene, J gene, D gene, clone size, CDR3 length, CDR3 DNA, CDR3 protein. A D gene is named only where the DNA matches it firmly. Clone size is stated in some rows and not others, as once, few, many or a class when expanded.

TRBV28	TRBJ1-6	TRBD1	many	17	TGTGCCAGCAGTTTAGGGGGGACAGGGGTTAAAAATTCACCCCTCCACTTT	CASSLGGTGVKNSPLHF
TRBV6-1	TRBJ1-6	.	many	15	TGTGCCAGCCAAAAGGGTGGGATCGAGAATTCACCCCTCCACTTT	CASQKGGIENSPLHF
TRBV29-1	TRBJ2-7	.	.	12	TGCAGCGTCGGCAAGTCCTCGCACGAGCAGTACTTC	CSVGKSSHEQYF
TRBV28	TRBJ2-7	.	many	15	TGTGCCAGCAGTTTTCCTTTCGGGGTCTCCTACGAGCAGTACTTC	CASSFPFGVSYEQYF
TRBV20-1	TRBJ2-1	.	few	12	TGCAGTGCTTCGGAGACCGGGAATGAGCAGTTCTTC	CSASETGNEQFF
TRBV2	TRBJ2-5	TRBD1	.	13	TGTGCCAGCAACGGCAGGGGGCAAGAGACCCAGTACTTC	CASNGRGQETQYF
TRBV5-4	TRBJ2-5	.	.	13	TGTGCCAGCAGCTTGGACAGGTTGGGGACCCAGTACTTC	CASSLDRLGTQYF
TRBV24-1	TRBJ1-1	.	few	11	TGTGCCACCAGGAGGGGTACTGAAGCTTTCTTT	CATRRGTEAFF
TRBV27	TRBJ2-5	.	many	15	TGTGCCAGCAGTTTAGCAGGGACGATTCAAGAGACCCAGTACTTC	CASSLAGTIQETQYF
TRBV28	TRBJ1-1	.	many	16	TGTGCCAGCAGTTCTCGGAGGCGCCAACCGAACACTGAAGCTTTCTTT	CASSSRRRQPNTEAFF
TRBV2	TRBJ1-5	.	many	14	TGTGCCAGCAGTGACACCTCTTATGGTCAGCCCCAGCATTTT	CASSDTSYGQPQHF
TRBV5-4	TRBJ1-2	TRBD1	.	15	TGTGCCAGCGGCTCTCAGACAGGGGGCAATTATGGCTACACCTTC	CASGSQTGGNYGYTF
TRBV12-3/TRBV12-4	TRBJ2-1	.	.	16	TGTGCCAGCAGTCTAAATACCGGGACCCCGAAGGATGTGCAGTTCTTC	CASSLNTGTPKDVQFF
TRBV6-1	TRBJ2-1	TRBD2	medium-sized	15	TGTGCCAGCAACCTACTAGCGGGGGGGTATGGTGAGCAGTTCTTC	CASNLLAGGYGEQFF
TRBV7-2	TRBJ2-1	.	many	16	TGTGCCAGCAGCTTAGAGGGCACAGCCGGCTACAATGAGCAGTTCTTC	CASSLEGTAGYNEQFF
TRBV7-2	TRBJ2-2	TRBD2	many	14	TGTGCCAGCGGGACTAGCTTAGGTACCGGGGAGCTGTTTTTT	CASGTSLGTGELFF
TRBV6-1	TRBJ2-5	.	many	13	TGTGCCAGCAGTTCTCCAATCCTGGAGACCCAGTACTTC	CASSSPILETQYF
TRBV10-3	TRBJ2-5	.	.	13	TGTGCCATCAGTGAGTCAGGCCGAGAGACCCAGTACTTC	CAISESGRETQYF
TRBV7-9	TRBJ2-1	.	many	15	TGTGCCAGCAGCTTATGGGCAGGGGCAAACAATGAGCAGTTCTTC	CASSLWAGANNEQFF
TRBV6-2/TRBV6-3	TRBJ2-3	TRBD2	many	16	TGTGCCAGCACCTGGGGACTAGCGGGAGCTTCAGATACGCAGTATTTT	CASTWGLAGASDTQYF
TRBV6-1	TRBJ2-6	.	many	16	TGTGCCAGCAGTCAGGGCCGCAGCTCTGGGGCCAACGTCCTGACTTTC	CASSQGRSSGANVLTF
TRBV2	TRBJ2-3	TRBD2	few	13	TGTGCCAGCGGGGGGGGTAGCGGCGATACGCAGTATTTT	CASGGGSGDTQYF
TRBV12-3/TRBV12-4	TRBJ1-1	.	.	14	TGTGCCAGCAGCTCTTACAGGGCCAACACTGAAGATTTCTTT	CASSSYRANTEDFF
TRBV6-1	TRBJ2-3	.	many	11	TGTGCCAGCAGGACGGAAAGGACGCAGTATTTT	CASRTERTQYF
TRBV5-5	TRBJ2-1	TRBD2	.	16	TGTGCCAGCAGCTATACCCTCAGCGGGGGGGCACGGGAGCAGTTCTTC	CASSYTLSGGAREQFF
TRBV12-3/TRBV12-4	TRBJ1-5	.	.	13	TGTACCAGCAGATACACTAACGAGGGAACCCAGCATTTT	CTSRYTNEGTQHF
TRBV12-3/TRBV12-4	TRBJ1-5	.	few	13	TGTGCCAGCAGCCTACAGGGAGTTCAGCCCCAGCATTTT	CASSLQGVQPQHF
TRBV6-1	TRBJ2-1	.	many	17	TGTGCCAGCAGTGAAGAGTTTTCAGGGTTCACCTACAATGAGCAGTTCTTC	CASSEEFSGFTYNEQFF
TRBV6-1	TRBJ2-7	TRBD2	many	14	TGTGCCAGCACCCAGCGGGGTCGCTCCTACGAGCAGTACTTC	CASTQRGRSYEQYF
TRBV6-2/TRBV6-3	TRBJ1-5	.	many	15	TGTGCCAGCAGCGATTACTACAGTAGCAATCAGCCCCAGCATTTT	CASSDYYSSNQPQHF
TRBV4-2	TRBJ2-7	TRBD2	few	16	TGTGCCAGCAGCCCGGTGGGACTAGAAACTGTCTACGAGCAGTACTTC	CASSPVGLETVYEQYF
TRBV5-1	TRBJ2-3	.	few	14	TGCGCCAGCAAAATACAGACTAGCACAGATACGCAGTATTTT	CASKIQTSTDTQYF
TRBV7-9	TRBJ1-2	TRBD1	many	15	TGTGCCAGCAGCCCAACTTTGGACAGGATCTATGGCTACACCTTC	CASSPTLDRIYGYTF
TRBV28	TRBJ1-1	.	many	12	TGTGCCAGCAGTTTGGGGAACACTGAAGCTTTCTTT	CASSLGNTEAFF
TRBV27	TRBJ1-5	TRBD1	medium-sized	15	TGTGCCAGCAGTTTATCGGCTTTAGGGGGCACACCCCAGCATTTT	CASSLSALGGTPQHF
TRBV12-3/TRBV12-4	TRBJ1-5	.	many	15	TGTGCCAGCAGTCCGACAGGCGCGATTTTACAGCCCCAGCATTTT	CASSPTGAILQPQHF
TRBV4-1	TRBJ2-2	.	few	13	TGCGCCAGCAGCCAACGGGTAATTGCGGAGCTGTTTTTT	CASSQRVIAELFF
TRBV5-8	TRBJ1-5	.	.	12	TGTGCCAGCAACTCGCCTTTGATGCCCCAGCATTTT	CASNSPLMPQHF
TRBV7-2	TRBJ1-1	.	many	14	TGTGCCAGCAGCACCCGGGAGGCAGCCGAAGGAGCTTTCTTT	CASSTREAAEGAFF
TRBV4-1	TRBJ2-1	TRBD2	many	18	TGCGCCAGCAGCCAAGATCGAGGGGATAGCGGGTTATACAATGAGCAGTTCTTC	CASSQDRGDSGLYNEQFF
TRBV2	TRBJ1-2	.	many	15	TGTGCCAGCAGTGAAAGCAGGACCCTGAGATATGGCTACACCTTC	CASSESRTLRYGYTF
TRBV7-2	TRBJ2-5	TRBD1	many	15	TGTGCCAGCAGCTTAGCAGGGACAGGGGAAGAGACCCAGTACTTC	CASSLAGTGEETQYF
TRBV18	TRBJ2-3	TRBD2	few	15	TGTGCCAGCTCACCCAGCGGGAGATACACAGATACGCAGTATTTT	CASSPSGRYTDTQYF
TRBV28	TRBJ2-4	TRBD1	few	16	TGTGCCAGCGCCCCAGGGACAGTCCTGGCCAAAAACATTCAGTACTTC	CASAPGTVLAKNIQYF
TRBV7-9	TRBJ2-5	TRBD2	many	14	TGTGCCAGCAGCTTGAGAGCGGGAGTTGAGACCCAGTACTTC	CASSLRAGVETQYF
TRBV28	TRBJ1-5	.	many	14	TGTGCCAGTTCAAAGGGGGTAAACAATCAGCCCCAGCATTTT	CASSKGVNNQPQHF
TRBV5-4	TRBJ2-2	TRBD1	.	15	TGTGCCAGCAGCGGGACAGGGTCGGGCACCGGGGAGCTGCTTTTT	CASSGTGSGTGELLF
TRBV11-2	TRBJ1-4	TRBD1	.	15	TGTGCCAGCAGCTTAGAGGGACAGGCTAATGAAAAACTGTTTTTT	CASSLEGQANEKLFF
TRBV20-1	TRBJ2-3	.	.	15	TGCAGTGCCCGCCTCGGACTAACAGTTTCGGATACGCAGTATTTT	CSARLGLTVSDTQYF